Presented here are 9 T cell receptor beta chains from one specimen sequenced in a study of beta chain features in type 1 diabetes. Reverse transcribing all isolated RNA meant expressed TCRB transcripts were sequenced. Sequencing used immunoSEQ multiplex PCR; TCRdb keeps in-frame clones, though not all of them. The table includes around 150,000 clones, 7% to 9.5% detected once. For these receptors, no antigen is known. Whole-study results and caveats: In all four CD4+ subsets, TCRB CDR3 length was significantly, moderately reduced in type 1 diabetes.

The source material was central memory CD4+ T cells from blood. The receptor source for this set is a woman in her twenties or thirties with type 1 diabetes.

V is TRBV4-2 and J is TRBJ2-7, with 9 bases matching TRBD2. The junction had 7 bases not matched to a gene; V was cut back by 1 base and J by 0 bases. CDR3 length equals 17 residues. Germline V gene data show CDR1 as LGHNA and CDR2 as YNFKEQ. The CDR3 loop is CASSQVTTSGYSYEQYF. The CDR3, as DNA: TGTGCCAGCAGCCAAGTGACGACTAGCGGATACTCCTACGAGCAGTACTTC.

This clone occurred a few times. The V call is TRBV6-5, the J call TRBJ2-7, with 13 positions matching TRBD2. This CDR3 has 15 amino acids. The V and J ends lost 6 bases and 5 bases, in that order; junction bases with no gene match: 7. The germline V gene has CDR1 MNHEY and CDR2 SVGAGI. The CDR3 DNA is TGTGCCAGCAGCACACAGGGACTAGCGGGACACGAGCAGTACTTC. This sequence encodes CASSTQGLAGHEQYF.

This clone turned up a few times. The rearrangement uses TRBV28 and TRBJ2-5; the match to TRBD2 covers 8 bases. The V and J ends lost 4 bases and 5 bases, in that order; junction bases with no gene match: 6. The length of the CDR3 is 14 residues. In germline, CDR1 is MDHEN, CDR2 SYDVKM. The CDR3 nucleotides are TGTGCCAGCAGTTCGGGCGGCGGGGGGGAGACCCAGTACTTC. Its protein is CASSSGGGGETQYF.

CDR3 sequence (DNA): TGTGCCAGCAGCTGGGGCGGGAGTTGGTACGAGCAGTACTTC. Translation gives CASSWGGSWYEQYF. This chain uses TRBV5-6 with TRBJ2-7, with 7 bases fitting TRBD2. J gave up 4 bases and V 3 bases, and 7 bases lay outside the gene matches. The CDR3 extends over 14 amino acids. CDR1 SGHDT and CDR2 YYEEEE come from the germline V gene.

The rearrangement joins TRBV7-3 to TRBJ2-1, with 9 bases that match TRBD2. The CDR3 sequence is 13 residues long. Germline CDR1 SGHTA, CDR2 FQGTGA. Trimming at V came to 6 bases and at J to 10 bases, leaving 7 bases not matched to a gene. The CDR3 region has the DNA TGTGCCAGCAGTCCACTAGCGGGCCGAGAGCAGTTCTTC. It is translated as CASSPLAGREQFF.

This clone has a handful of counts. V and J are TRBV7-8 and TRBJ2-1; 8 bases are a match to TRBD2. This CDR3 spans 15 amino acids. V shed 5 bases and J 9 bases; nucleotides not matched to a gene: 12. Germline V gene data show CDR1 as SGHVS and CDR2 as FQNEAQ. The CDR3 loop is CASSPQSGSYGEQFF. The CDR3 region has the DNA TGTGCCAGCAGCCCGCAGAGCGGGAGTTATGGTGAGCAGTTCTTC.

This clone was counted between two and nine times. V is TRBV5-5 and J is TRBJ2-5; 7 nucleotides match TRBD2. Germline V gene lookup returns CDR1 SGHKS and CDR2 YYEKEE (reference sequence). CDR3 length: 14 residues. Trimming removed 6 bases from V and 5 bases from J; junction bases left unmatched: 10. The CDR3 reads CASITRVGGETQYF. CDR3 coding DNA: TGTGCCAGCATCACCAGGGTGGGAGGGGAGACCCAGTACTTC.

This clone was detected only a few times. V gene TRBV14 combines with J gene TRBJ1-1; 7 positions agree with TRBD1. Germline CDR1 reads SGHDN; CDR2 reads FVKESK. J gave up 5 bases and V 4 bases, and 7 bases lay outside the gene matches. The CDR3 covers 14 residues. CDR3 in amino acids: CASSRQGTGTEAFF. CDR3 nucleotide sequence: TGTGCCAGCAGCCGACAGGGTACAGGGACTGAAGCTTTCTTT. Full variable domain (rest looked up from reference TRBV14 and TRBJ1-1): EAGVTQFPSHSVIEKGQTVTLRCDPISGHDNLYWYRRVMGKEIKFLLHFVKESKQDESGMPNNRFLAERTGGTYSTLKVQPAELEDSGVYFCASSRQGTGTEAFFGQGTRLTVV.

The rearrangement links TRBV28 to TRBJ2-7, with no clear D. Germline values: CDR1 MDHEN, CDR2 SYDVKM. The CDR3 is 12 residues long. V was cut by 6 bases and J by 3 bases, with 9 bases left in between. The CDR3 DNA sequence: TGTGCCAGCAGCCCCCCCCTCTACGAGCAGTACTTC. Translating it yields CASSPPLYEQYF.